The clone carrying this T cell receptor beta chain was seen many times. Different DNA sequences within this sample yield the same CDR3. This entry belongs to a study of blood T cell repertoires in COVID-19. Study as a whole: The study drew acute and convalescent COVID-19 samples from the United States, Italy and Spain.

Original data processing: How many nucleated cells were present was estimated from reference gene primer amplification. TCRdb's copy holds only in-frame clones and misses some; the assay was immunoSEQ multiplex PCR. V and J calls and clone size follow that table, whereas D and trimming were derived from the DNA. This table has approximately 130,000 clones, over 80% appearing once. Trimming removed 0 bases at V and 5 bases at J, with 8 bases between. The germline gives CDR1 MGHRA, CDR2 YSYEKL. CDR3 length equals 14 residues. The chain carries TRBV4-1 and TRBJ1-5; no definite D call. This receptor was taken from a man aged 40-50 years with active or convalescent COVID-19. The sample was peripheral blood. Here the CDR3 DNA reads TGCGCCAGCAGCCAAGATTTACGGGATCAGCCCCAGCATTTT. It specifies CASSQDLRDQPQHF.